This TCR beta chain is drawn from a study of HIV-infected patients and healthy controls. Findings and limits, study-wide: Slight age and sex differences between study cohorts did not explain the diversity differences. Healthy controls shared more CDR3 sequences between individuals than HIV-infected patients did.

This clonotype was found many times. Its antigen is as yet unknown. CDR3 length: 14 amino acids. V was shortened by 5 bases and J by 5 bases, with 15 bases between the two germline ends. Germline V gene sequence: CDR1 PRHDT, CDR2 FYEKMQ (reference sequence). No cell fractionation was done, so the repertoire covers all unsorted peripheral blood T cells. Reverse transcription used around 500 ng RNA and constant-region primers for alpha and beta. Separate chain-specific third strand synthesis with multiplexing indices produced the alpha and beta libraries. A 12-nucleotide barcode per molecule came from two concatenated random hexamers added pre-amplification. After a brief PCR adding P5, P7 and a second index, 23 amplification cycles followed. TCRdb analysed the 5' RACE reads with MiXCR anew, one entry per CDR3 protein. The sample has tens of thousands of distinct CDR3 sequences; about 8.7% are singletons.

The source of this sequence is an adult in good health. Specimen: blood. The chain links TRBV13 to TRBJ2-5; D remains ambiguous. CDR3 DNA: TGTGCCAGCAGCCCTCCGGGTGGGTCGGAGACCCAGTACTTC. This translates into CASSPPGGSETQYF.